This TCR beta chain was identified during a study of T cells after yellow fever vaccination (dated by TCRdb to between 2019 and 2020). At the level of the whole study: The SMART-Seq v4 Ultra Low Input RNA kit was used to prepare libraries from fractions with low cell numbers. Bulk TCR alpha and beta repertoires were sequenced longitudinally to track T-cell clones before and after primary and booster YFV17D yellow fever vaccination. Two healthy male donors, one aged 18 to 29 and one aged 30 to 39 years, were included in the cohort. Bulk PBMC replicates and cell subsets were isolated from blood drawn at multiple timepoints before and after both primary and secondary immunization. Points the paper makes about the study in general: Because abundant contaminating clonotypes from the bulk population could be contained in FACS-sorted repertoires, computational filtering was required. Because the study included only a couple of donors, the extent to which the findings can be generalized is limited. Compared with the primary T-cell response, the secondary T-cell response was faster but weaker, reaching its peak on day 5 rather than on day 15. Most clones expanded after primary vaccination (roughly 96% of CD4 and roughly 91% of CD8) were re-detected after the booster, suggesting that broad memory maintenance occurred. A small share of clonotypes occurred in both CD4 and CD8 compartments, likely arising from convergent recombination.

The sample holds many counts of this clonotype. Its recognized antigen is unknown. No base quality values were provided; no much bigger clone lies one nucleotide off. V lost 6 bases and J lost 3 bases, and the count of bases not matched to a germline gene is 8. For CDR1 and CDR2, the germline V gene (reference sequence) lists SEHNR and FQNEAQ. The CDR3, cysteine through valine, is 15 amino acids long. Just the 45-base CDR3 DNA is kept, in frame starting at base 1. Per the publication, the treatment or condition label means: live attenuated yellow fever vaccine strain. At each blood-draw timepoint, two biological replicates of bulk PBMCs were collected. PBMCs were isolated from peripheral blood using a standard Ficoll-Paque protocol. TriZol was used to extract RNA from bulk PBMCs, CD4 and CD8 fractions, and dextramer-positive and dextramer-negative fractions. Sequencing was performed on an Illumina NovaSeq 6000. TCR cDNA was synthesized by 5'RACE template switching, through which a universal primer site and unique molecular identifiers were introduced. Priming of cDNA synthesis was performed from both the TCR alpha and TCR beta constant segments. Libraries were amplified in two PCR steps, with sample barcodes and sequencing adapters added in the second step. Sequencing of libraries was done on Illumina HiSeq 2500 (2x100 bp) or NovaSeq (2x150 bp). The published analysis was carried out like this. Demultiplexing of reads and collapsing into UMI consensus sequences were performed with MIGEC, and V(D)J alignment was carried out with MiXCR. Using edgeR on replicate PBMC samples, clonotypes were called vaccine-responding if FDR was below 0.01 and the log2 fold change was above 5 up to day 15. Each bulk clonotype was labeled CD4 or CD8 based on which sequenced repertoire, CD4 or CD8, contained the clonotype at higher abundance. In TCRdb, the public reads were trimmed at Q25 with fastp and aligned with MiXCR, with productive beta chains retained. Rows are unified per CDR3 protein, each entry keeping the most common DNA and genes. The V and J calls come from TCRdb's annotation, not from the publication. This sample comprises about 320,000 distinct CDR3 sequences, roughly 4.3% of them detected only once. The ten largest make up approximately 19% of the sample.

The source was PBMCs, collected 15 days after the yellow fever booster vaccination. The V gene is TRBV7-9 and the J gene is TRBJ2-7; 10 central bases correspond to TRBD1. The origin of this receptor is a man aged 18 to 29 who received the YFV17D yellow fever vaccine. Here is the DNA: TGTGCCAGCAGTTTAACCCGGGACAGGGGCTACGAGCAGTACGTC. The translation is CASSLTRDRGYEQYV.